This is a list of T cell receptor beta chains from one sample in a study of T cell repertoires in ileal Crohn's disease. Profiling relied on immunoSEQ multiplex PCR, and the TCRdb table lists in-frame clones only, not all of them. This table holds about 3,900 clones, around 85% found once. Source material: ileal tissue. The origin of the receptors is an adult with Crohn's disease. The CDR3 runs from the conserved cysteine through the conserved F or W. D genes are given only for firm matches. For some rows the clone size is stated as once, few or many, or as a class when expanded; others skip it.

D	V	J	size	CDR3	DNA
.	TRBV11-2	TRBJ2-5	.	CASSLDGYSQETQYF	TGTGCCAGCAGCTTAGATGGGTACAGCCAAGAGACCCAGTACTTC
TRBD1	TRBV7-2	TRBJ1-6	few	CASIQTGSISPLHF	TGTGCCAGCATTCAGACAGGGTCTATTTCACCCCTCCACTTT
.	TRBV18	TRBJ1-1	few	CASSPLRGEGAFF	TGTGCCAGCTCACCGCTTAGGGGCGAAGGAGCTTTCTTT
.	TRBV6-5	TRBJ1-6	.	CASRRGNSPLHF	TGTGCCAGCAGACGGGGGAATTCACCCCTCCACTTT
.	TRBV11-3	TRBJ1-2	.	CASSRARMSDGYTF	TGTGCCAGCAGCCGCGCGCGTATGTCCGATGGCTACACCTTC
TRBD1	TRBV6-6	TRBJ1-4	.	CASSFPQGEANEKLFF	TGTGCCAGCAGTTTCCCCCAGGGGGAGGCTAATGAAAAACTGTTTTTT
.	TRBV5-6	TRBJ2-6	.	CASSTDRFSGANVLTF	TGTGCCAGCAGTACTGACAGGTTCTCTGGGGCCAACGTCCTGACTTTC
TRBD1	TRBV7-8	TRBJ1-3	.	CASSPRQGPSGNTIYF	TGTGCCAGCAGCCCAAGACAGGGCCCCTCTGGAAACACCATATATTTT
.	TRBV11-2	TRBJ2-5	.	CASSRGSTGETQYF	TGTGCCAGCAGTCGTGGGTCCACCGGGGAGACCCAGTACTTC
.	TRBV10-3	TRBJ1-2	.	CAIRARGTNYGYTF	TGTGCCATCAGGGCACGGGGGACGAACTATGGCTACACCTTC
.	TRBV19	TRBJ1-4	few	CASSPGGGPTNEKLFF	TGTGCCAGTAGCCCCGGGGGGGGGCCAACTAATGAAAAACTGTTTTTT
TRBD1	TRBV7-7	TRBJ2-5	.	CASSLDGQGAETQYF	TGTGCTAGCAGCTTAGATGGACAGGGGGCCGAGACCCAGTACTTC
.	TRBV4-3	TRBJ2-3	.	CASSQGSTDDTDTQYF	TGCGCCAGCAGCCAGGGGTCGACAGACGACACAGATACGCAGTATTTT
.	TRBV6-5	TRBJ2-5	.	CASSYDRRAETQYF	TGTGCCAGCAGTTACGATCGGCGGGCCGAGACCCAGTACTTC
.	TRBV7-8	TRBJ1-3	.	CASSLSWSSGNTIYF	TGTGCCAGCAGCTTGAGTTGGAGCTCTGGAAACACCATATATTTT
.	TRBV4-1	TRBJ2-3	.	CASSQATGAGTDTQYF	TGCGCCAGCAGCCAAGCGACTGGGGCCGGGACAGATACGCAGTATTTT
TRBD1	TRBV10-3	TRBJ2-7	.	CAISELPGQGPYEQYF	TGTGCCATCAGTGAGCTCCCGGGACAGGGTCCCTACGAGCAGTACTTC
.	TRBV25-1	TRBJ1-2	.	CASSYRQSLNYGYTF	TGTGCCAGCAGTTACAGACAGTCCCTAAACTATGGCTACACCTTC
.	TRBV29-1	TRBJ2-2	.	CSAAAQGRELFF	TGCAGCGCCGCAGCTCAGGGCCGGGAGCTGTTTTTT
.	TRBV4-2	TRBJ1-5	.	CASGEGSGQPQHF	TGTGCCAGCGGTGAAGGGAGTGGCCAGCCCCAGCATTTT
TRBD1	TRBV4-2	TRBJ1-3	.	CASTTSDRAGNTIYF	TGTGCCAGCACCACCTCGGACAGGGCTGGAAACACCATATATTTT
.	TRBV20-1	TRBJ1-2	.	CSGVEDYGYTF	TGCAGTGGGGTAGAGGACTATGGCTACACCTTC
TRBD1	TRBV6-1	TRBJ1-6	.	CASSEVRTGNSPLHF	TGTGCCAGCAGTGAAGTCAGGACAGGGAACTCACCCCTCCACTTT
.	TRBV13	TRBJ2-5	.	CASSYGETQYF	TGTGCCAGCAGCTACGGGGAGACCCAGTACTTC
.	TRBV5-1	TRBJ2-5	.	CASRESDYSGETQYF	TGCGCCAGCAGGGAATCGGACTATTCAGGGGAGACCCAGTACTTC
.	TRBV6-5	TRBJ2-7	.	CASRSVYEQYF	TGTGCCAGCAGATCCGTCTACGAGCAGTACTTC
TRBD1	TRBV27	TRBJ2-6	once	CASSILKTGTGAGANVLTF	TGTGCCAGCAGTATCCTAAAAACCGGGACAGGGGCGGGGGCCAACGTCCTGACTTTC
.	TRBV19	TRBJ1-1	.	CASTDRRNTEAFF	TGTGCCAGTACAGACAGGAGGAACACTGAAGCTTTCTTT
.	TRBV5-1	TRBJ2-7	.	CASSFTDTTYEQYF	TGCGCCAGCAGCTTTACAGATACAACCTACGAGCAGTACTTC